These 23 T cell receptor beta chains originate from one sample sequenced in a study of CD8+ T cells in alopecia areata. RNA was isolated and reverse transcribed to cDNA, the sequencing template. The protocol was immunoSEQ multiplex PCR, while the TCRdb copy is restricted to in-frame clones and leaves out a portion. The sample consists of some 170,000 clones, roughly 70% of them appearing once. The material sequenced was CD8+ T cells sorted from blood, taken at week 0. These receptors were taken from a human donor with alopecia areata.

The chain is built from TRBV7-8 and TRBJ2-3, with 7 bases fitting TRBD1. This CDR3 spans 14 amino acids. Germline trimming cut 3 bases from V and 4 bases from J; bases unmatched to any gene: 4. Germline lookup yields CDR1 SGHVS and CDR2 FQNEAQ. The CDR3 bases are TGTGCCAGCAGCTTGAGACAGGGTGCAGATACGCAGTATTTT. This sequence encodes CASSLRQGADTQYF.

J is TRBJ2-3 and V is TRBV5-1; D might be TRBD1 (6 bases). This CDR3 is built from 15 residues. Trimming left V 5 bases short and J 0 bases short, with 13 bases between. The germline V gene has CDR1 SGHRS and CDR2 YFSETQ. CDR3 amino acids: CASRSGTTSTDTQYF. The CDR3 DNA is TGCGCCAGCAGGTCCGGGACAACTAGCACAGATACGCAGTATTTT.

This clone was picked up one time. The chain carries TRBV27 and TRBJ2-7; D might be TRBD1 or TRBD2, each matching 6 bases. V was shortened by 4 bases and J by 5 bases, with 9 bases between the two germline ends. The germline CDR1 and CDR2 sequences are MNHEY and SMNVEV (reference sequence). The CDR3 sequence is 12 residues long. CDR3 protein: CASSSRGDEQYF. CDR3 DNA: TGTGCCAGCAGTTCTAGGGGGGACGAGCAGTACTTC.

This sequence joins TRBV30 and TRBJ1-5, with D perhaps matching TRBD1 (6 bases). V was shortened by 4 bases and J by 0 bases, with 10 bases between the two germline ends. This CDR3 has 14 residues. Germline CDR1 is GTSNPN and CDR2 is SVGIG (reference sequence). This chain's CDR3 is CAWTGVDSNQPQHF. The DNA of the CDR3 is TGTGCCTGGACAGGGGTGGATAGCAATCAGCCCCAGCATTTT.

This chain joins TRBV5-1 and TRBJ2-7; 9 bases agree with TRBD1. The V and J ends lost 4 bases and 3 bases, in that order; junction bases with no gene match: 11. The germline gives CDR1 SGHRS, CDR2 YFSETQ. The CDR3 runs to 16 residues. The CDR3 region has the DNA TGCGCCAGCAGCACCGGACAGGGGATTATATTCTACGAGCAGTACTTC. Translating gives CASSTGQGIIFYEQYF. The whole variable domain, remainder taken from reference TRBV5-1 and TRBJ2-7, is KAGVTQTPRYLIKTRGQQVTLSCSPISGHRSVSWYQQTPGQGLQFLFEYFSETQRNKGNFPGRFSGRQFSNSRSEMNVSTLELGDSALYLCASSTGQGIIFYEQYFGPGTRLTVT.

This clone was seen more than once but under ten times. The chain uses TRBV7-9 and TRBJ2-1, with 9 bases lining up with TRBD1. The CDR3 loop spans 14 amino acids. The V and J ends lost 6 bases and 5 bases, in that order; junction bases with no gene match: 5. Germline V gene sequence: CDR1 SEHNR, CDR2 FQNEAQ (reference sequence). CDR3 nucleotides: TGTGCCAGCAGACTGGGGACAGGGAACAATGAGCAGTTCTTC. Its translation: CASRLGTGNNEQFF.

The chain joins TRBV6-5 to TRBJ1-6, with a weak D call TRBD1 (5 bases). The CDR3 is made up of 15 amino acids. Germline CDR1 MNHEY, CDR2 SVGAGI. V dropped 4 bases and J dropped 7 bases, with 14 bases sitting between them. CDR3 in DNA: TGTGCCAGCAGTTTATCGCAGGGTGGGAATTCACCCCTCCACTTT. It is translated as CASSLSQGGNSPLHF.

The V and J genes are TRBV6-5 and TRBJ2-2; D remains ambiguous. In germline, CDR1 is MNHEY, CDR2 SVGAGI. The V end was cut by 6 bases, the J end by 0 bases, with 8 bases between. The CDR3 has 14 amino acids. CDR3 loop: CASSIYPNTGELFF. The CDR3 DNA reads as TGTGCCAGCAGCATCTACCCGAACACCGGGGAGCTGTTTTTT.

V gene TRBV4-1 combines with J gene TRBJ1-2, with D tentatively TRBD1 (6 bases). Germline V gene data show CDR1 as MGHRA and CDR2 as YSYEKL. CDR3 size: 13 residues. Trimming took off 1 base at V and 8 bases at J, with 11 bases between the two ends. The CDR3 nucleotides read TGCGCCAGCAGCCAAGGCCCAGGGGACGGCTACACCTTC. As protein: CASSQGPGDGYTF.

The V gene is TRBV2, the J gene TRBJ2-1; TRBD2 agrees at 10 bases. Germline V gene data show CDR1 as SNHLY and CDR2 as FYNNEI. The CDR3 is made up of 16 amino acids. The V segment lost 7 bases and the J segment 8 bases; nucleotides outside the gene matches: 14. The CDR3 region is CASTASGGQWDHEQFF. DNA for the CDR3: TGTGCCAGCACAGCTAGCGGGGGCCAATGGGACCATGAGCAGTTCTTC.

Comments on this clone: The sample holds other DNA sequences that translate to the same CDR3. The chain uses TRBV29-1 and TRBJ1-2, with a tentative D call TRBD1 (5 bases). V lost 0 bases to trimming and J lost 7 bases, with 15 bases between them. CDR1 is SQVTM, CDR2 ANQGSEA, per germline. The CDR3 sequence is 14 residues long. CDR3 residues: CSVEDLQGGAGYTF. CDR3 coding DNA: TGCAGCGTTGAAGACCTTCAGGGAGGCGCTGGCTACACCTTC.

Remarks on this clone: One end of the junction does not line up with germline, which may come from a read error. The chain is built from TRBV13 and TRBJ2-1; TRBD2 is a possible D gene (7 bases). The CDR3 consists of 13 residues. Germline-derived CDR1 and CDR2 are PRHDT and FYEKMQ (reference sequence). Written as DNA, the CDR3 is TGTGCCAGCAGCATAGGGGGGGCACGTGAGCAGTTCTTC. It translates to CASSIGGAREQFF.

The rearrangement uses TRBV30 and TRBJ1-2; D gene ambiguous. Germline V gene sequence: CDR1 GTSNPN, CDR2 SVGIG (reference sequence). V was cut by 8 bases and J by 2 bases, with 6 bases left in between. The CDR3 consists of 10 residues. The CDR3 here is CAIDNYGYTF. CDR3 DNA sequence: TGTGCCATTGACAACTATGGCTACACCTTC.

The chain joins TRBV5-1 to TRBJ2-1; 7 bases line up with TRBD1. Germline CDR1 reads SGHRS; CDR2 reads YFSETQ. CDR3 length equals 13 residues. After removal of 7 bases from V and 4 bases from J, the junction contained 5 bases not matched to a gene. The CDR3 sequence: CASARTGYNEQFF. The CDR3 DNA follows: TGCGCCAGCGCGAGGACAGGTTACAATGAGCAGTTCTTC.

The V call is TRBV7-9, the J call TRBJ1-2; 9 positions agree with TRBD1. The germline gives CDR1 SEHNR, CDR2 FQNEAQ (reference sequence). The CDR3 length is 15 residues. V lost 5 bases, J lost 5 bases, and 9 bases stayed unmatched. CDR3 DNA sequence: TGTGCCAGCAGCCCCTGGACAGGGGAGGTGTATGGCTACACCTTC. Its protein product is CASSPWTGEVYGYTF. The full variable domain, its missing parts supplied by reference TRBV7-9 and TRBJ1-2, is DTGVSQNPRHKITKRGQNVTFRCDPISEHNRLYWYRQTLGQGPEFLTYFQNEAQLEKSRLLSDRFSAERPKGSFSTLEIQRTEQGDSAMYLCASSPWTGEVYGYTFGSGTRLTVV.

This clone turned up a few times. This chain links TRBV9 with TRBJ2-5; 11 nucleotides line up with TRBD2. The V gene's germline CDR1 is SGDLS and CDR2 YYNGEE. V lost 1 base and J lost 2; bases outside the gene matches: 7. This CDR3 region has 17 residues. DNA for the CDR3: TGTGCCAGCAGCGTAACCCTGGGACTAGCGGAACAAGAGACCCAGTACTTC. Its protein product is CASSVTLGLAEQETQYF. Full variable domain (outside the CDR3, taken from reference TRBV9 and TRBJ2-5): DSGVTQTPKHLITATGQRVTLRCSPRSGDLSVYWYQQSLDQGLQFLIQYYNGEERAKGNILERFSAQQFPDLHSELNLSSLELGDSALYFCASSVTLGLAEQETQYFGPGTRLLVL.

The chain combines TRBV19 with TRBJ2-1; unclear D gene. This CDR3 has 17 residues. From germline, CDR1 is LNHDA and CDR2 SQIVND (reference sequence). The ends were cut back, 3 bases at V and 5 bases at J, with 20 bases in the middle. CDR3 region: CASSMMWAAKYHNEQFF. In DNA form, the CDR3 reads TGTGCCAGTAGTATGATGTGGGCAGCTAAATACCACAATGAGCAGTTCTTC.

The V gene is TRBV7-9, the J gene TRBJ1-1, with D possibly TRBD1 on 6 matching bases. Per the germline V gene, CDR1 is SEHNR and CDR2 is FQNEAQ (reference sequence). CDR3 length: 14 residues. V was clipped by 5 bases and J by 5 bases, with 15 bases between them. The CDR3 sequence is CASSPGGGRTEAFF. The CDR3 DNA is TGTGCCAGCAGCCCGGGAGGGGGGCGTACTGAAGCTTTCTTT. The whole variable domain, filled in from reference TRBV7-9 and TRBJ1-1, reads DTGVSQNPRHKITKRGQNVTFRCDPISEHNRLYWYRQTLGQGPEFLTYFQNEAQLEKSRLLSDRFSAERPKGSFSTLEIQRTEQGDSAMYLCASSPGGGRTEAFFGQGTRLTVV.

The rearrangement uses TRBV7-9 and TRBJ2-5; 7 nucleotides align to TRBD2. V was clipped by 1 base and J by 2 bases; unmatched bases: 7. This CDR3 has 16 amino acids. From germline, CDR1 is SEHNR and CDR2 FQNEAQ (reference sequence). The CDR3 sequence: CASSLVSSSGQETQYF. CDR3 bases: TGTGCCAGCAGCTTAGTATCCTCTAGCGGTCAAGAGACCCAGTACTTC.

The chain links TRBV4-1 to TRBJ2-7; possibly TRBD2 for D (5 bases). This CDR3 comprises 16 residues. The V gene lost 1 base and the J gene lost 3 bases, with 16 bases spanning the gap. The germline V gene has CDR1 MGHRA and CDR2 YSYEKL. The CDR3 nucleotides read TGCGCCAGCAGCCAAGTAACACTCTCGGGGTTCTACGAGCAGTACTTC. Protein: CASSQVTLSGFYEQYF.

The chain couples TRBV2 to TRBJ2-7; D is ambiguous. The CDR3 sequence is 16 residues long. The ends were cut back, 5 bases at V and 0 bases at J, with 17 bases in the middle. The germline gives CDR1 SNHLY, CDR2 FYNNEI. CDR3 DNA sequence: TGTGCCAGCAGTCTCAACCCAACGTTGGACTCCTACGAGCAGTACTTC. This gives the protein CASSLNPTLDSYEQYF. Using reference TRBV2 and TRBJ2-7 for the parts outside the CDR3, the full variable domain is EPEVTQTPSHQVTQMGQEVILRCVPISNHLYFYWYRQILGQKVEFLVSFYNNEISEKSEIFDDQFSVERPDGSNFTLKIRSTKLEDSAMYFCASSLNPTLDSYEQYFGPGTRLTVT.

In this sample, this clone turned up a few times. The rearrangement links TRBV2 to TRBJ1-5; no definite D call. V shed 0 bases and J shed 0 bases, with 9 bases lying between them. Germline V CDR1 and CDR2: SNHLY, FYNNEI. This CDR3 has 16 amino acids. The CDR3 DNA reads TGTGCCAGCAGTGAAGCATCGGCCTATAGCAATCAGCCCCAGCATTTT. This codes for CASSEASAYSNQPQHF.

For the CDR3, the DNA is TGTGCCAGCAGCTTGGGTAGCTTGGGTGAGCAGTTCTTC. This codes for CASSLGSLGEQFF. This sequence joins TRBV5-6 and TRBJ2-1; D unclear. V lost 0 bases, J lost 9 bases, and 10 bases lay in between. There are 13 residues in the CDR3. In germline, CDR1 is SGHDT, CDR2 YYEEEE.